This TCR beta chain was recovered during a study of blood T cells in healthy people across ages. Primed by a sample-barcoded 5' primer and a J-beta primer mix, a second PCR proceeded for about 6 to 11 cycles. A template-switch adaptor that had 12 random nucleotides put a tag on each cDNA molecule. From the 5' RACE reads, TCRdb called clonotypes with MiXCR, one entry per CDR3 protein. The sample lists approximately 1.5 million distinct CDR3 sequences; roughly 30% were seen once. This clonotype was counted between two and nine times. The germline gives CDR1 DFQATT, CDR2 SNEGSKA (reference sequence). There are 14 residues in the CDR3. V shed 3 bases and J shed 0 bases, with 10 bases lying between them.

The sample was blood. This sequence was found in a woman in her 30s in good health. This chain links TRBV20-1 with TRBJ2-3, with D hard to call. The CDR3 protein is CSASPPLSTDTQYF. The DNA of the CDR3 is TGCAGTGCTAGCCCGCCCCTAAGCACAGATACGCAGTATTTT.